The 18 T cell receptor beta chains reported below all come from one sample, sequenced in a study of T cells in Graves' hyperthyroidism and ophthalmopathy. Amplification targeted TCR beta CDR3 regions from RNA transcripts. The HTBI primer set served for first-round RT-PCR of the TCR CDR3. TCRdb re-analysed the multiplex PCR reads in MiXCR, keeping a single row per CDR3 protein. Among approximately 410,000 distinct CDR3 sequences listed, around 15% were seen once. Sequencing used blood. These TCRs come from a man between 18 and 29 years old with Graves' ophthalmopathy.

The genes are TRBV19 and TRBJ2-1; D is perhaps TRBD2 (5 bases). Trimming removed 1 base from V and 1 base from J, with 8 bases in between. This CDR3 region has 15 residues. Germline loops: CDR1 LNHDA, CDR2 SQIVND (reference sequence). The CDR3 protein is CASSIGRGSYNEQFF. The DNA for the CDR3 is TGTGCCAGTAGTATAGGTCGGGGTTCCTACAATGAGCAGTTCTTC.

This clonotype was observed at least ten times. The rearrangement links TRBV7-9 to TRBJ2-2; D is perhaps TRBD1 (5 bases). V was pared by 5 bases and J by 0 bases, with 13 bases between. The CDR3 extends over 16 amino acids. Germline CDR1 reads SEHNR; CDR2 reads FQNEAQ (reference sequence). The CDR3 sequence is CASSVRKGPNTGELFF. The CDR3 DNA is TGTGCCAGCAGCGTACGAAAGGGGCCGAACACCGGGGAGCTGTTTTTT. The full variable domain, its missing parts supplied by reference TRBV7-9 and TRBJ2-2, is DTGVSQNPRHKITKRGQNVTFRCDPISEHNRLYWYRQTLGQGPEFLTYFQNEAQLEKSRLLSDRFSAERPKGSFSTLEIQRTEQGDSAMYLCASSVRKGPNTGELFFGEGSRLTVL.

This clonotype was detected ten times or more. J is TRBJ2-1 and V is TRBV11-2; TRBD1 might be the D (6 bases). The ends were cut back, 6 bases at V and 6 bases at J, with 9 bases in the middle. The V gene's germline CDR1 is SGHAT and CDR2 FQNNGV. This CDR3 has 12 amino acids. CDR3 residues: CASRGASNEQFF. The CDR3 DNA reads TGTGCCAGCAGGGGGGCGAGCAATGAGCAGTTCTTC.

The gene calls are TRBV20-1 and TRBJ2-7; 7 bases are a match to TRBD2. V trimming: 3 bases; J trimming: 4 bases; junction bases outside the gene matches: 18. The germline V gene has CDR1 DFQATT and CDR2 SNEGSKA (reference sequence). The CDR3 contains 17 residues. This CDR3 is CSASFGGPSGELYEQYF. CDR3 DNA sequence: TGCAGTGCTAGTTTTGGAGGGCCGAGCGGGGAGCTGTACGAGCAGTACTTC.

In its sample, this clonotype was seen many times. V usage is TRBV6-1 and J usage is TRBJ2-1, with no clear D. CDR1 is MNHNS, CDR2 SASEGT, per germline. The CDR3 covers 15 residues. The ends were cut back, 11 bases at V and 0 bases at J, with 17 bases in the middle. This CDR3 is CASAAGESSYNEQFF. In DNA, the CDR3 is TGTGCCTCGGCGGCTGGCGAGAGCTCCTACAATGAGCAGTTCTTC.

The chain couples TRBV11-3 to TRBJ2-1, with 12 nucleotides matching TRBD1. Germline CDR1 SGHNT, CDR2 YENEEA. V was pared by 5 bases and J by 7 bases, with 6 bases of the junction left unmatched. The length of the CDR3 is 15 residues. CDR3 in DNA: TGTGCCAGCAGCCGGGACAGGGGGCTCGGGAATGAGCAGTTCTTC. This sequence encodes CASSRDRGLGNEQFF. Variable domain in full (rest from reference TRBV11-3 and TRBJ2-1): EAGVVQSPRYKIIEKKQPVAFWCNPISGHNTLYWYLQNLGQGPELLIRYENEEAVDDSQLPKDRFSAERLKGVDSTLKIQPAELGDSAVYLCASSRDRGLGNEQFFGPGTRLTVL.

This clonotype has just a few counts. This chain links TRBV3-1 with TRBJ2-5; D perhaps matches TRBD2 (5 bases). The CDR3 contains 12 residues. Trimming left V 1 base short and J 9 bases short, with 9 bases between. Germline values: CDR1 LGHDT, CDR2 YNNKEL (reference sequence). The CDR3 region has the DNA TGTGCCAGCAGCCAAGGCCGCGGGTCCCAGTACTTC. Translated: CASSQGRGSQYF.

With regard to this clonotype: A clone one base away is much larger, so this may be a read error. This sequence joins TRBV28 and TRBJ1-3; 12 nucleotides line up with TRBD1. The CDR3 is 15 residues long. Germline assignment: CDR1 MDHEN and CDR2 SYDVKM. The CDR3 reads CASTGTGGFGSTIYF. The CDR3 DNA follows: TGTGCCAGCACCGGGACAGGGGGCTTTGGAAGCACCATATATTTT.

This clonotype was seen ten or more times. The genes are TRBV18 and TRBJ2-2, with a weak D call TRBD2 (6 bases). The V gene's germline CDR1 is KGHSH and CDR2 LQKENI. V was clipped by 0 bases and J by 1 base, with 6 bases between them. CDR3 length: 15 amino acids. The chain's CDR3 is CASSPPGGNTGELFF. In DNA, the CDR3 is TGTGCCAGCTCACCACCGGGAGGGAACACCGGGGAGCTGTTTTTT.

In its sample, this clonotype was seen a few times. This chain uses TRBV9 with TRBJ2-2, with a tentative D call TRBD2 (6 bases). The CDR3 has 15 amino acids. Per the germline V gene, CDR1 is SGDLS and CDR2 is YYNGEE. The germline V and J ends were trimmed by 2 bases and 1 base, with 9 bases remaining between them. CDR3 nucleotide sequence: TGTGCCAGCAGCGTGAGGGGACTGAACACCGGGGAGCTGTTTTTT. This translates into CASSVRGLNTGELFF.

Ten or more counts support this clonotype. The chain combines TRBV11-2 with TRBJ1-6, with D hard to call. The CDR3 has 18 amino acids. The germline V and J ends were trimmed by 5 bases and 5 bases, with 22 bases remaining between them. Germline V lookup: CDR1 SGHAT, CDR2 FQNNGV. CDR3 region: CASSQSSGASEDNSPLHF. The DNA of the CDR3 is TGTGCCAGCAGCCAATCCTCAGGAGCCTCAGAGGATAATTCACCCCTCCACTTT.

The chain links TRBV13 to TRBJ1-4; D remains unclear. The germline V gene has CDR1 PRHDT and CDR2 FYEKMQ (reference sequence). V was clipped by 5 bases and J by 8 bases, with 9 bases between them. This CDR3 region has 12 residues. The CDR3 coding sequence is TGTGCCAGCAGCGCCCAAGGGGAAAAACTGTTTTTT. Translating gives CASSAQGEKLFF. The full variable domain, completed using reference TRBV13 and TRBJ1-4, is AAGVIQSPRHLIKEKRETATLKCYPIPRHDTVYWYQQGPGQDPQFLISFYEKMQSDKGSIPDRFSAQQFSDYHSELNMSSLELGDSALYFCASSAQGEKLFFGSGTQLSVL.

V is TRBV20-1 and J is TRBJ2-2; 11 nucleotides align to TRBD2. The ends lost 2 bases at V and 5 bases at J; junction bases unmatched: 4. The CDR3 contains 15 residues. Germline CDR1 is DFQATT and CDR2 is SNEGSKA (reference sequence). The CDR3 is CSARTSGSGTGELFF. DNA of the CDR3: TGCAGTGCTAGAACTAGCGGGAGTGGGACCGGGGAGCTGTTTTTT.

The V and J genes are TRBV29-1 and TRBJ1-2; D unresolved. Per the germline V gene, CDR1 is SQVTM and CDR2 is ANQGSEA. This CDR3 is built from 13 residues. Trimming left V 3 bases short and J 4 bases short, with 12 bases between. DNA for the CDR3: TGCAGCGTTGAGTTCAGTGTGGCCTATGGCTACACCTTC. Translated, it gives CSVEFSVAYGYTF.

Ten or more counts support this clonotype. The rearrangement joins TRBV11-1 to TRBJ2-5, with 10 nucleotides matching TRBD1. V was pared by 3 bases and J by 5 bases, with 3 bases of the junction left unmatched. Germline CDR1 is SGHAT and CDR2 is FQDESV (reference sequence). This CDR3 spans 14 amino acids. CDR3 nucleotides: TGTGCCAGCAGCTTCGGGACAGGGGACGAGACCCAGTACTTC. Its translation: CASSFGTGDETQYF.

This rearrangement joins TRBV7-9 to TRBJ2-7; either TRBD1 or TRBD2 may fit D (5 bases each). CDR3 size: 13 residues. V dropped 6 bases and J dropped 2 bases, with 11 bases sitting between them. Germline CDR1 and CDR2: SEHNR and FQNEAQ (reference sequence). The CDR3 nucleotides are TGTGCCAGCAGGACTGTGGGGGCCTACGAGCAGTACTTC. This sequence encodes CASRTVGAYEQYF.

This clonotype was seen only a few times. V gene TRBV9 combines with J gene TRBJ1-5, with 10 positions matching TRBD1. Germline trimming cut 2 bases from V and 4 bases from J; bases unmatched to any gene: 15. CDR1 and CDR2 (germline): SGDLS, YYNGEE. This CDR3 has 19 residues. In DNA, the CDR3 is TGTGCCAGCAGCGTCGCCGGGACAAAAGGGGACAGGGGAAATCAGCCCCAGCATTTT. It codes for CASSVAGTKGDRGNQPQHF. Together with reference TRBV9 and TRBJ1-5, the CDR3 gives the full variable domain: DSGVTQTPKHLITATGQRVTLRCSPRSGDLSVYWYQQSLDQGLQFLIQYYNGEERAKGNILERFSAQQFPDLHSELNLSSLELGDSALYFCASSVAGTKGDRGNQPQHFGDGTRLSIL.

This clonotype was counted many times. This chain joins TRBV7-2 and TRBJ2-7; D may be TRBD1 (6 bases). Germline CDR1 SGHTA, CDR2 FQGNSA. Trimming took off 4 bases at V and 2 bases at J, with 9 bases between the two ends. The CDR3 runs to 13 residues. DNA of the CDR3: TGTGCCAGCAGCTGGGACATTGCCTACGAGCAGTACTTC. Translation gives CASSWDIAYEQYF.